One and the same sample provided the 32 T cell receptor beta chains below, sequenced in a study of OX40 agonist ivuxolimab in advanced cancers. Clones were sequenced by immunoSEQ multiplex PCR, and TCRdb holds only the in-frame ones, with some missing. The sample lists 57,000 or so clones, 92% seen once, with roughly 0.6% in the top ten. Source: CD4+ or CD8+ T cells sorted from blood, taken in a trial of the OX40 agonist ivuxolimab. These receptors originate from an adult with an advanced solid tumor such as melanoma, head and neck, liver or kidney cancer.

The chain joins TRBV27 to TRBJ1-3; D is unclear. V was shortened by 4 bases and J by 0 bases, with 13 bases between the two germline ends. There are 16 residues in the CDR3. Germline loops: CDR1 MNHEY, CDR2 SMNVEV (reference sequence). In nucleotides, the CDR3 is TGTGCCAGCAGTTCGGACCGGCGGGGCTCTGGAAACACCATATATTTT. It codes for CASSSDRRGSGNTIYF.

This clone was seen only once. This sequence joins TRBV28 and TRBJ2-1; 8 nucleotides align to TRBD2. Trimming cost V 9 bases and J 7 bases; bases outside gene matches: 11. This CDR3 has 14 amino acids. Germline V gene sequence: CDR1 MDHEN, CDR2 SYDVKM. The CDR3 coding sequence is TGTGCCAGTTTCGCCGGGGGGGTCGGTAATGAGCAGTTCTTC. Its protein product is CASFAGGVGNEQFF. The variable domain in full, with the rest retrieved from reference TRBV28 and TRBJ2-1, is DVKVTQSSRYLVKRTGEKVFLECVQDMDHENMFWYRQDPGLGLRLIYFSYDVKMKEKGDIPEGYSVSREKKERFSLILESASTNQTSMYLCASFAGGVGNEQFFGPGTRLTVL.

This clone has just a few counts. J is TRBJ2-3 and V is TRBV21-1; TRBD2 is taken as the D call from the table, unchecked against the DNA. TRBV21-1 is a recognized pseudogene. The CDR3 consists of 16 residues. The CDR3 bases are TGTGCCAAACAAATTGGGACTAGCAGGGGTGGAGATACGCAGTATTTT. This sequence encodes CAKQIGTSRGGDTQYF.

The genes are TRBV27 and TRBJ2-7; 9 nucleotides line up with TRBD1. Germline V gene lookup returns CDR1 MNHEY and CDR2 SMNVEV (reference sequence). The V and J ends lost 2 bases and 6 bases, in that order; junction bases with no gene match: 5. The CDR3 sequence is 14 residues long. The CDR3 protein is CASSLPTGGAEQYF. As DNA, the CDR3 is TGTGCCAGCAGTTTACCTACAGGGGGCGCCGAGCAGTACTTC.

CDR3 sequence (DNA): TGTGCCAGCAGTTGGGGCCGGGGGGCCGCTGAAGCTTTCTTT. It yields the protein CASSWGRGAAEAFF. The V call is TRBV6-5, the J call TRBJ1-1; tentative D call: TRBD1 (6 bases). The CDR3 contains 14 residues. The germline V gene encodes CDR1 MNHEY and CDR2 SVGAGI. V lost 4 bases and J lost 6, with 15 bases in between.

The V and J genes are TRBV30 and TRBJ2-7; D tentatively reads TRBD1 or TRBD2 (5 bases each). Trimming took off 3 bases at V and 3 bases at J, with 18 bases between the two ends. The CDR3 extends over 15 amino acids. The germline V gene has CDR1 GTSNPN and CDR2 SVGIG (reference sequence). The CDR3 region has the DNA TGTGCCTGGAGCACACCGGGACGGGACCTCTACGAGCAGTACTTC. It encodes CAWSTPGRDLYEQYF.

V is TRBV4-2 and J is TRBJ1-4; TRBD1 might be the D (5 bases). Germline assignment: CDR1 LGHNA and CDR2 YNFKEQ. CDR3 length equals 15 residues. Deletions cut 1 base from V and 8 bases from J, with 14 bases between. The CDR3 loop reads CASSQVWGVEEKLFF. The CDR3 bases are TGTGCCAGCAGCCAAGTATGGGGGGTAGAAGAAAAACTGTTTTTT.

The gene calls are TRBV6-6 and TRBJ2-3; the D gene could be TRBD1 or TRBD2 (5 bases each). The CDR3 is 14 residues long. The V end lost 0 bases, the J end lost 8 bases, and 12 bases lay between the germline ends. Germline assignment: CDR1 MNHNY and CDR2 SVGAGI (reference sequence). CDR3: CASSYSGVAATQYF. The CDR3 bases are TGTGCCAGCAGTTACTCGGGGGTAGCCGCTACGCAGTATTTT.

The gene calls are TRBV6-5 and TRBJ2-3, with D perhaps given as TRBD1 or TRBD2 (5 bases each). Looked up from germline, CDR1 is MNHEY and CDR2 is SVGAGI. The CDR3 runs 16 residues. Trimming took off 0 bases at V and 0 bases at J, with 10 bases between the two ends. CDR3 sequence reads: CASSYSGATSTDTQYF. DNA of the CDR3: TGTGCCAGCAGTTACTCCGGGGCCACTAGCACAGATACGCAGTATTTT.

J is TRBJ2-7 and V is TRBV5-4, with 8 bases that match TRBD1. In germline, CDR1 is SGHNT, CDR2 YYREEE (reference sequence). V dropped 4 bases and J dropped 4; count of bases not matched to a gene: 13. The CDR3 is 16 amino acids. The CDR3 DNA follows: TGTGCCAGCAGCCCGGGCGCAGGGGGCCTCCTTTACGAGCAGTACTTC. Amino acids: CASSPGAGGLLYEQYF.

The chain has TRBV2 and TRBJ2-3; 10 bases match TRBD2. Germline V gene lookup returns CDR1 SNHLY and CDR2 FYNNEI. The CDR3 sequence is 14 residues long. With 8 bases clipped from V and 4 bases from J, the junction kept 6 bases outside the gene matches. CDR3 residues: CASESGGASDTQYF. CDR3 nucleotide sequence: TGTGCCAGCGAGAGCGGGGGGGCCTCAGATACGCAGTATTTT.

In its sample, this clone was seen a few times. This rearrangement joins TRBV19 to TRBJ2-7; TRBD2 aligns across 9 bases. The CDR3 length is 16 residues. The trim removed 4 bases at V and 1 base at J, leaving 8 bases unmatched. Germline V gene lookup returns CDR1 LNHDA and CDR2 SQIVND (reference sequence). The CDR3, as DNA: TGTGCCAGTAGTACTAGCGGGATTGATTCTTCCTACGAGCAGTACTTC. This encodes CASSTSGIDSSYEQYF. The full variable domain, completed using reference TRBV19 and TRBJ2-7, is DGGITQSPKYLFRKEGQNVTLSCEQNLNHDAMYWYRQDPGQGLRLIYYSQIVNDFQKGDIAEGYSVSREKKESFPLTVTSAQKNPTAFYLCASSTSGIDSSYEQYFGPGTRLTVT.

The V gene is TRBV29-1, the J gene TRBJ1-1; D uncertain. This CDR3 spans 11 amino acids. Between the trimmed V and J ends, which lost 6 bases and 0 bases, there was a span of 5 bases. Germline loops: CDR1 SQVTM, CDR2 ANQGSEA. For the CDR3, the DNA is TGCAGCGTGAACATGAACACTGAAGCTTTCTTT. Protein product: CSVNMNTEAFF.

The chain uses TRBV6-6 and TRBJ2-1, with 12 bases matching TRBD2. Germline CDR1 is MNHNY and CDR2 is SVGAGI (reference sequence). V lost 5 bases to trimming and J lost 3 bases; unmatched junction nucleotides: 2. The CDR3 consists of 15 residues. The CDR3: CASSGLAGIYNEQFF. CDR3 bases: TGTGCCAGCAGTGGACTAGCGGGGATCTACAATGAGCAGTTCTTC.

The V gene is TRBV6-1, the J gene TRBJ2-2, with TRBD1 as a possible D gene (5 bases). The germline gives CDR1 MNHNS, CDR2 SASEGT. This CDR3 has 13 residues. Trimming shortened V by 4 bases and J by 5 bases, and 8 bases separated the two germline ends. Written as DNA, the CDR3 is TGTGCCAGCAGTGTACAGGCGACCGGGGAGCTGTTTTTT. Its translation is CASSVQATGELFF.

The chain is built from TRBV12-5 and TRBJ1-5; D unclear. The V end was cut by 0 bases, the J end by 9 bases, with 9 bases between. This CDR3 has 13 residues. In germline, CDR1 is LGHNT, CDR2 FRNRAP. The DNA of the CDR3 is TGTGCTAGTGGTTTGGTAACGATTCGGCCCCAGCATTTT. Protein: CASGLVTIRPQHF. Full variable domain (rest looked up from reference TRBV12-5 and TRBJ1-5): DARVTQTPRHKVTEMGQEVTMRCQPILGHNTVFWYRQTMMQGLELLAYFRNRAPLDDSGMPKDRFSAEMPDATLATLKIQPSEPRDSAVYFCASGLVTIRPQHFGDGTRLSIL.

V is TRBV5-1 and J is TRBJ1-2; 10 bases align to TRBD1. The CDR3 is made up of 14 amino acids. Per the germline V gene, CDR1 is SGHRS and CDR2 is YFSETQ. J lost 6 bases, V lost 4 bases, and 6 bases had no gene match. CDR3 amino acids: CASSLGQGVDGYTF. The CDR3 nucleotides are TGCGCCAGCAGCCTCGGACAGGGGGTCGATGGCTACACCTTC.

The chain carries TRBV11-2 and TRBJ2-1, with 11 bases fitting TRBD2. Trimming took 5 bases from V and 3 from J; bases not matched to a gene: 6. CDR1 SGHAT and CDR2 FQNNGV come from the germline V gene. CDR3 length: 16 amino acids. The CDR3 nucleotides read TGTGCCAGCAGCACCGGGACTAGCGGCCTCTACAATGAGCAGTTCTTC. Its protein product is CASSTGTSGLYNEQFF.

The chain combines TRBV21-1 with TRBJ2-5; the D call in the table, TRBD2, was not verified against the DNA. TRBV21-1 is annotated as a pseudogene. CDR3 size: 16 residues. The CDR3 reads CASSKESSGRWETQYF. CDR3 DNA: TGTGCCAGCAGCAAAGAGTCTAGCGGGAGGTGGGAGACCCAGTACTTC.

The CDR3 is CASSNLERATDTQYF. The CDR3 DNA is TGTGCCAGTAGTAACTTAGAACGGGCCACAGATACGCAGTATTTT. This chain joins TRBV19 and TRBJ2-3; D is uncertain. The germline V gene encodes CDR1 LNHDA and CDR2 SQIVND (reference sequence). The CDR3 has 15 residues. Trimming cost V 4 bases and J 2 bases, with 13 bases left between them.

J is TRBJ2-6 and V is TRBV9; 8 positions match TRBD1. Germline V gives CDR1 SGDLS, CDR2 YYNGEE. V lost 4 bases to trimming and J lost 0 bases; unmatched junction nucleotides: 12. The CDR3 spans 19 residues. The CDR3: CASSLTPGQEYSGANVLTF. In DNA form, the CDR3 reads TGTGCCAGCAGCCTTACGCCGGGACAGGAATACTCTGGGGCCAACGTCCTGACTTTC.

The chain has TRBV5-4 and TRBJ1-2; 7 positions agree with TRBD1. The germline V gene encodes CDR1 SGHNT and CDR2 YYREEE (reference sequence). The CDR3 is 13 amino acids. The V segment lost 4 bases and the J segment 5 bases; nucleotides outside the gene matches: 5. CDR3 loop: CASSAGQLYGYTF. The CDR3 DNA reads TGTGCCAGCAGCGCGGGACAGCTATATGGCTACACCTTC.

The J gene is TRBJ2-7, the V gene TRBV19; 14 bases map to TRBD2. The CDR3 has 15 residues. Germline V CDR1 and CDR2: LNHDA, SQIVND (reference sequence). With 6 bases clipped from V and 7 bases from J, the junction kept 8 bases outside the gene matches. The chain's CDR3 is CASSRLAGGHLEQYF. The CDR3 region has the DNA TGTGCCAGTAGCCGACTAGCGGGAGGGCATCTGGAGCAGTACTTC.

In this sample, this clone turned up once. This chain connects TRBV11-2 to TRBJ2-7, with 8 positions matching TRBD2. This CDR3 is built from 16 residues. The J segment lost 7 bases and the V segment lost 5 bases, leaving 16 bases of the junction unmatched. Germline V gene lookup returns CDR1 SGHAT and CDR2 FQNNGV. The CDR3 is CASSARGSGGYSEQYF. CDR3 DNA: TGTGCCAGCAGCGCCCGAGGGAGCGGGGGATACTCGGAGCAGTACTTC. The whole variable domain, remainder taken from reference TRBV11-2 and TRBJ2-7, is EAGVAQSPRYKIIEKRQSVAFWCNPISGHATLYWYQQILGQGPKLLIQFQNNGVVDDSQLPKDRFSAERLKGVDSTLKIQPAKLEDSAVYLCASSARGSGGYSEQYFGPGTRLTVT.

CDR3 in amino acids: CASSVGDTEAFF. CDR3 nucleotide sequence: TGTGCCAGCAGTGTCGGGGACACTGAAGCTTTCTTT. This chain links TRBV6-1 with TRBJ1-1; D not certain. From germline, CDR1 is MNHNS and CDR2 SASEGT. This CDR3 comprises 12 residues. The V gene lost 4 bases and the J gene lost 3 bases, with 6 bases spanning the gap.

This clone was picked up one time. The chain couples TRBV20-1 to TRBJ2-3, with D hard to call. Germline loops: CDR1 DFQATT, CDR2 SNEGSKA (reference sequence). V dropped 4 bases and J dropped 6 bases, with 8 bases sitting between them. The CDR3 runs to 11 residues. The CDR3 loop reads CSAMSPDTQYF. For the CDR3, the DNA is TGCAGTGCTATGTCCCCGGATACGCAGTATTTT.

V usage is TRBV7-8 and J usage is TRBJ1-4; D remains unclear. Trimming left V 5 bases short and J 0 bases short, with 13 bases between. Germline V CDR1 and CDR2: SGHVS, FQNEAQ. The CDR3 is 16 residues long. The CDR3: CASSLQKRATNEKLFF. CDR3 DNA: TGTGCCAGCAGCCTTCAAAAGAGGGCAACTAATGAAAAACTGTTTTTT.

The rearrangement joins TRBV21-1 to TRBJ1-1; TRBD1 reflects the table's D call only, with no check against the DNA. TRBV21-1 is described as a pseudogene. CDR3 length: 15 amino acids. The CDR3 region is CASSKGQGVNTEAFF. CDR3 nucleotides: TGTGCCAGCAGCAAAGGGCAGGGGGTGAACACTGAAGCTTTCTTT.

The chain couples TRBV6-1 to TRBJ1-3; TRBD1 might be the D (5 bases). The CDR3 has 15 residues. The V end lost 2 bases, the J end lost 2 bases, and 10 bases lay between the germline ends. CDR1 MNHNS and CDR2 SASEGT come from the germline V gene. The CDR3 reads CASSEMTATGNTIYF. The CDR3 DNA reads as TGTGCCAGCAGTGAAATGACAGCTACTGGAAACACCATATATTTT.

This clone was observed a handful of times. V gene TRBV6-6 combines with J gene TRBJ1-5; D gene ambiguous. The germline V and J ends were trimmed by 4 bases and 9 bases, with 10 bases remaining between them. The CDR3 length is 12 residues. Germline CDR1 is MNHNY and CDR2 is SVGAGI (reference sequence). This CDR3 reads CASSSRIWPQHF. CDR3 coding DNA: TGTGCCAGCAGTTCGCGGATCTGGCCCCAGCATTTT.

This sequence joins TRBV5-1 and TRBJ2-7; 7 nucleotides align to TRBD2. J was trimmed by 0 bases and V by 0 bases; bases with no gene match: 6. Per germline, CDR1 SGHRS and CDR2 YFSETQ. There are 16 residues in the CDR3. The CDR3 protein is CASSLAFSGLSYEQYF. The CDR3 nucleotides are TGCGCCAGCAGCTTGGCGTTTAGCGGGCTCTCCTACGAGCAGTACTTC. The full variable domain, with the rest looked up from reference TRBV5-1 and TRBJ2-7, is KAGVTQTPRYLIKTRGQQVTLSCSPISGHRSVSWYQQTPGQGLQFLFEYFSETQRNKGNFPGRFSGRQFSNSRSEMNVSTLELGDSALYLCASSLAFSGLSYEQYFGPGTRLTVT.

The rearrangement uses TRBV19 and TRBJ2-5, with 9 bases lining up with TRBD1. Trimming removed 4 bases from V and 5 bases from J; junction bases left unmatched: 11. The CDR3 spans 16 residues. Germline CDR1 and CDR2: LNHDA and SQIVND (reference sequence). As DNA, the CDR3 is TGTGCCAGTAGTACGACTACAGGGGGCTGGTTTGAGACCCAGTACTTC. It encodes CASSTTTGGWFETQYF.